This TCR beta chain was identified during a study of cytomegalovirus exposure and HLA in healthy donors listed by TCRdb under 2017. A note on the overall study: An earlier analysis of approximately 640 of the donors reported 250 to 350 Gb of sequence data and about 100 million unique TCR beta sequences from 190 million or so T cells. About 280 gigabases of sequencing data and approximately 93 million unique TCR sequences were included in an early release covering about 620 HLA-typed donors. Among the approximately 430 genotyped donors, approximately 77% belonged to the genetic ancestry cluster associated with self-reported Caucasian donors. The study aimed to test whether signatures of past pathogen exposure could be identified by cataloging public T cell receptors. The study profiled the T cell repertoires of approximately 700 subjects by immunosequencing and related them to cytomegalovirus serostatus. In addition to the first cohort of 666 subjects, a separate validation cohort of approximately 110 different subjects was used. High-throughput TCR immunosequencing, statistical association of individual TCRs with disease status, and machine learning were combined to predict cytomegalovirus infection status. A later analysis re-examined previously published TCR beta repertoires from more than 600 donors and added high-resolution HLA genotyping to investigate patterns of TCR occurrence. Rather than using new phenotypic data, the later analysis identified candidate immune exposures from TCR beta sequences and from how often those sequences occurred across donors. To decide whether each TCR beta V gene segment behaved as functional or pseudogenic, an earlier analysis of 587 of the donors relied on high-throughput TCR beta sequencing. Donor age, sex, ethnicity and CMV serostatus were collected together with the repertoire data. A later genetic analysis used genome-wide SNP genotypes for about 65% of the roughly 670 donors, treating that subset as a discovery cohort. All discovery cohort repertoires had been generated on a single sequencing platform. Class I and class II HLA loci were covered by the typing at four-digit resolution. The number of donors typed differed by locus, with roughly 620-640 for A, B, C, DRB1 and DQB1, roughly 520 for DQA1, 606 for DPA1, and around 460 for DPB1. Four to six DR-DQ haplotypes were handled as single units for association and clustering, since linkage in the cohort was strong. On average, over 200,000 unique TCR beta nucleotide sequences were sequenced per donor among a few hundred genotyped donors of the cohort, with around 19% of those sequences being non-productive. The investigation overall reported the following: A later analysis found that most CMV-associated TCR beta chains appeared HLA-restricted, with HLA associations seemingly driven largely by CMV exposure. The sequencing pipeline was judged likely to have produced a cluster of highly shared sequence variants as a technical artifact. A further reported finding was that TCR beta sequences accurately predicted the HLA-A and HLA-B alleles for most subjects in the first cohort. It was suggested by the authors that the approach could potentially be generalized to other disease states and immunological phenotypes. The study gave a list of over 150 TCR beta chains associated with cytomegalovirus. According to a later analysis, TCR association rates differed among HLA loci, with DRB1 alleles showing the most associated TCRs and HLA-C alleles showing the fewest. Over 15 rarely observed V segments, including chromosome 9 orphons, were excluded from the earlier analysis of almost 600 of the donors because counts were too low. V-gene and J-gene trimming of TCR beta chains was associated with a missense DCLRE1C variant in a later genetic analysis, and the association was replicated in an independent cohort. When HLA alleles, especially DR and DQ, strongly co-occurred, attributing TCR associations to individual alleles was difficult. Sequencing depth was assumed to be roughly uniform across donors in the presence/absence analyses, though that assumption may not hold. A later analysis found that HLA-associated TCR beta chains were more clonally expanded and had lower generation probabilities than equally common non-associated chains. In a later analysis, over 15,000 TCR beta sequences were associated with specific HLA alleles at a false discovery rate of 0.05. In an earlier analysis of roughly 500 of the donors, most TCR beta V segments appeared in productive rearrangements about 90% or about 30% of the time, broadly matching IMGT annotations. In vitro tests confirmed that a few of the cytomegalovirus-associated TCR beta chains recognize cytomegalovirus antigens. Because some donors lacked HLA typing at each locus, the association tests relied only on the typed subset. In both the original and validation cohorts, the classifier was reported to diagnose cytomegalovirus status with high specificity and sensitivity. Immune exposure information for the cohort was limited to CMV serostatus. This cohort had only TCR beta chains sequenced, and the lack of alpha or paired-chain data limited which features could be detected. According to a later genetic analysis, donors in an Asian-associated ancestry cluster had fewer N-insertions in productive TCRs than the approximately 650-donor mean. Linkage disequilibrium might explain the correlated functional status among segregating V segments, but an unknown experimental factor could not be ruled out. A later analysis reported that several top co-occurrence clusters appeared linked to parvovirus B19, influenza, CMV and Epstein-Barr virus. While some public TCRs were present in many individuals, most TCR sequences turned up only very rarely across donors. The 87-base-pair reads could not distinguish some IMGT-functional V segments, including TRBV6-2 and TRBV6-3, so those segments were excluded.

In total, fewer than 750 healthy bone marrow donors made up the cohort. All cohort members were sampled while nominally healthy, although unrecorded immune exposures were likely present. The donor tested CMV seropositive, placing the donor among the 290 or so seropositive members of the cohort. A peripheral blood sample was collected from each donor, and TCR beta sequencing was performed on peripheral blood mononuclear cells. The Qiagen DNeasy Blood Extraction Kit was used to extract genomic DNA from the blood cell samples. V is cut by 9 bases and J by 4 bases, and the space between the germline ends is 19 bases. The germline V gene encodes CDR1 SGHNT and CDR2 YYREEE (reference sequence). Inclusive of the bounding cysteine and phenylalanine, the CDR3 is 14 residues long. The retained sequence is limited to the CDR3, 42 bases, with the frame set at the first base. On this clone itself: Its antigen target is currently unknown. Per-nucleotide qualities are absent, and no much larger clonotype sits a single base away.

Library method: the immunoSEQ multiplex PCR assay. A mixture of 60 forward primers for TCR Vbeta segments and 13 reverse primers for TCR Jbeta segments was used in the multiplex PCR. The CDR3 region of rearranged TCR beta genes was amplified from genomic DNA with a multiplex PCR assay. The amplified TCR beta libraries were sequenced on the Illumina HiSeq System as 87-base-pair reads. As for how the authors treated the data: A later analysis counted about 76 million unique TCR beta chains across the 650 to 800 repertoires, and around 9.9 million of these chains were shared by at least two donors. To remove PCR and sequencing errors, raw reads were error-corrected and collapsed into unique sequences using a nearest-neighbor algorithm that merged closely related sequences. CDR3 sequences were aligned to IMGT reference sequences to assign V, D and J gene segments. Each retained sequence needed at least a six-nucleotide match to both a V gene segment and a J gene segment. A rearrangement counted as productive if the CDR3 had no stop codons and remained in frame with V and J, and every other rearrangement counted as non-productive. Following IMGT convention, CDR3 was defined as the stretch from the second conserved V-encoded cysteine to the conserved J-encoded phenylalanine. The earlier analysis of 500 to 650 of the donors excluded any sequence lacking an unambiguous match to a single V gene segment. An earlier analysis of approximately 590 of the donors classified V segments as functional when productive rearrangements were above 56.7% and as segregating when the standard deviation between donors was above 5%. A statistical classification framework was built to diagnose cytomegalovirus status from the catalog of TCR beta chain sequences. A later analysis assigned V and J genes by comparing TCR nucleotide sequences with IMGT/GENE-DB human TR gene sequences. Using the TCRdist pipeline, a later analysis assigned CDR3 sequences along with most-parsimonious VDJ recombination scenarios. In a later analysis, each TCR beta chain was defined by its CDR3 amino acid sequence together with its V-gene family, and reads without a unique V-gene family were excluded. A later analysis removed roughly 590 highly shared, low-generation-probability nucleotide sequences to deal with suspected cross-contamination and a sequencing artifact. In a later analysis, a clonal expansion index was calculated for each public chain from normalized within-repertoire ranks of inferred template counts. A later analysis computed generation probabilities with a VDJ recombination model fitted to out-of-frame rearrangements, and checked the results against IGoR. In a later analysis, hypergeometric tests were used to score TCR-TCR, TCR-HLA and TCR-CMV co-occurrence, with a repertoire-size bias correction applied to TCR pairs. False discovery rates were estimated in a later analysis by permuting HLA or CMV assignments 20 times. In a later analysis, co-occurring TCRs were grouped using DBSCAN, with TCRdist sequence similarity added in when clustering inside HLA-allele-positive subsets. For co-occurrence clustering, repertoires with fewer than 30,000 or more than 120,000 public chains were excluded, along with roughly five repertoires with anomalous nucleotide sharing. The source is immuneACCESS, and TCRdb retained only in-frame sequences with V and J called. Part of the clones is not carried over; for the studies checked, unresolved V genes explain less than half of this, and the remainder is unexplained. V and J calls and clone size are given by that table; D and trimming were obtained from the DNA. Here the sample has under 250,000 clones; 75% to 85% occur a single time. The ten largest clones take up less than 9% of the sample.

The receptor chain draws on TRBV5-4 and TRBJ1-1; TRBD1 might be the D gene, on 5 matching bases. What was sequenced was PBMCs. The sequence came from a woman aged 55-69 years in good health and CMV-seropositive. The CDR3 amino acid sequence is: CATSFAGFGTEAFF. The sequence in DNA is TGTGCCACCAGTTTCGCAGGGTTTGGCACTGAAGCTTTCTTT.